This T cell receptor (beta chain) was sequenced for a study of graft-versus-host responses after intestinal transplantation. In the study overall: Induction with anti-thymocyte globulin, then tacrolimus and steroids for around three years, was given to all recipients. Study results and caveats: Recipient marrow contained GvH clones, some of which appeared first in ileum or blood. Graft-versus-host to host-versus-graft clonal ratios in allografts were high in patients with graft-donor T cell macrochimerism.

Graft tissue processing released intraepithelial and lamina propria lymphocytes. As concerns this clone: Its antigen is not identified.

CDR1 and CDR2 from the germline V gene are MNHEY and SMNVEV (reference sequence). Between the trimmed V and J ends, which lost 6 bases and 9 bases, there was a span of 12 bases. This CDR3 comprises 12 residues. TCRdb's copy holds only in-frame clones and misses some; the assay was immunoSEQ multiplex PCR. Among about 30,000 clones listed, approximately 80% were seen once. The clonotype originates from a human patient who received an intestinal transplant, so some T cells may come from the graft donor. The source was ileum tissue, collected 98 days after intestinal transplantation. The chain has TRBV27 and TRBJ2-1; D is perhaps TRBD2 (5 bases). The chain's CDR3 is CASRGMDFEQFF. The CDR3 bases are TGTGCCAGCAGAGGCATGGACTTTGAGCAGTTCTTC.